This TCR beta chain was captured in a study of shared clonotypes between healthy human individuals (dated by TCRdb to about 2020). About the investigation overall: The cohort included three men and two women between 18 and 49 years of age. For each donor, CD4 naive and CD4 memory were each given three plates, CD8 naive was given two plates, and CD8 memory was given one plate. Different laboratories and diverse techniques were used to prepare libraries and sequence TCR repertoires, to increase sequencing depth and limit assay-specific biases. To estimate repertoire size and how much clonotype sharing occurs between individuals, the study deeply sequenced the blood TCR repertoires of about five healthy adults. Per donor, leukapheresis produced somewhere between about 0.94 and 9 billion PBMCs.

The donors were healthy, HIV-negative adults who had no recently reported acute infections or vaccinations. Every donor was a Caucasian adult residing in Nashville, Tennessee, USA. CD8 memory samples were composed of magnetically selected CD45RO+ cells combined with CCR7-negative CD45RA+ effector memory (TemRA) cells. After blood collection by leukapheresis, PBMCs were isolated using Ficoll-Histopaque density gradient centrifugation and then cryopreserved in the vapor phase of liquid nitrogen. Purity and quantity of every magnetically sorted T cell population were checked by analytical flow cytometry. From each sorted fraction, genomic DNA was isolated and quantified by UV absorbance on a Nanodrop 2000c. This clone has at least ten counts. Its antigen is not yet known. One base away there is no much larger clone; base qualities are not given. Summary of the overall study and its limitations: Around 5.4% of naive CD4, roughly 3.5% of naive CD8, approximately 2.2% of memory CD4, and more than 0.35% of memory CD8 clonotypes were shared across several donors. Even with the large sequencing depth, rarefaction of the sorted-subset datasets indicated that sequencing was incomplete. Only blood was sampled, and tissue TCR repertoires likely differ from those in blood. Naive subsets generally had larger estimated clonotype richness than memory subsets. Pairwise subsampling led to the expectation that sequencing depth would affect the degree of clonotype sharing among donors. The genetic and exposure-history diversity represented was limited by the small number of donors. Compared with non-shared clonotypes, clonotypes shared by all four sorted-subset donors had higher generation probabilities.

Using the deep immunoSEQ assay, multiplex PCR amplified TCR CDR3 regions from genomic DNA. Extracted genomic DNA from each cell subset was spread evenly across all wells of several immunoSEQ 96-well plates, with each plate serving as a replicate. For sorted subsets, roughly 200 ng genomic DNA, equal to 30,000 or so T cell genomes, was loaded into each replicate PCR. Purified libraries were measured with a Qubit 3.0 fluorometer, size-checked on a Bioanalyzer 2100, and measured again with the KAPA Library Quantification kit. Every immunoSEQ 96-well plate was sequenced on a dedicated single-read 150-cycle Illumina NextSeq 550 flow cell. As for the authors' bioinformatics: Because the immunoSEQ output held only junctional sequences and lacked quality scores, the filtering could not match the filtering applied to full-length reads. To assign V/J genes and CDR3, sequences were annotated against IMGT germline references using PyIR, a Python wrapper for IgBLAST v1.9. Any read was removed if the V/J assignment was weak (E-value above 1e-6), the CDR3 was missing, or the read contained stop codons, out-of-frame junctions, or ambiguous translated residues. V3J clonotypes were defined by identical inferred V gene, J gene, and CDR3 amino acid sequence. To compute the percentage overlap between repertoires, the number of shared unique clonotypes was divided by the size of the smaller repertoire. Three approaches were used to assess repertoire richness: RTK rarefaction, the Chao1 estimator, and Recon v2.1 estimates of unobserved clonotypes. Generation probabilities were computed with OLGA for all TCRbeta clonotypes obtained by the gDNA method from a few donors. What TCRdb holds here is the immuneACCESS table cut down to in-frame rearrangements. Part of the clones is not present; checked against another copy, under half of the missing clones reflect an unresolved V gene, and the others are unexplained. V and J calls and clone size are given by that table; D and trimming were obtained from the DNA. The sample table lists about 100,000 clones, just over 65% of them with a count of one. Roughly 22% of the sample goes to the ten largest clones.

The CDR3 has 15 amino acids, counting the end cysteine and phenylalanine. The CDR3 DNA has 45 bases and is translated from base 1. V has 5 bases trimmed and J has 8 bases trimmed; junction bases matching no gene number 9. In the germline V gene, CDR1 corresponds to SGHAT and CDR2 to FQNNGV. The sample taken for sequencing was memory CD8+ T cells sorted from blood. The cell subset or site label of this sample denotes: CD45RO+ cells pooled with CCR7-negative TemRA cells. This receptor was identified in a woman aged 25 to 39 in good health. Recombination linked TRBV11-2 to TRBJ2-1, and TRBD1 matches 10 of the central bases. The CDR3 here reads CASSLGTGDIDEQFF. The bases are TGTGCCAGCAGCCTCGGGACAGGGGACATCGATGAGCAGTTCTTC.